Included here is one T cell receptor beta chain sequence, with context. The specificity of this receptor is unknown. One base away there is no much larger clone; base qualities are not given. A case-control design nested within a healthcare worker cohort in London, UK, was used, with weekly nasopharyngeal swab PCR tests and blood sampling performed. Healthcare workers were enrolled in the week of the UK lockdown, from 23 to 31 March 2020, and were followed every week for up to about 16 weeks. Receptor amplification or capture employed 5' RACE. The instrument given in TCRdb is NextSeq 500. Unique molecular identifiers were attached to individual cDNA molecules in the TCR library protocol so that sequencing error and PCR bias could be corrected. Both TCR alpha and beta chains were sequenced, and tight co-correlation was observed between alpha and beta sequence abundances in each sample. On the authors' methods: V gene, J gene and CDR3 annotation of TCR sequences was performed with Decombinator V4. TCRs were defined as expanded if a significant change between any two time points was detected under a Poisson model with p below 0.0001. TCR abundances were normalised to the total number of TCRs sequenced per sample and expressed as counts per million. MAIT TCRs were defined by TRAV1-2 paired with TRAJ12, TRAJ20 or TRAJ33, and iNKT TCRs by TRAV10 paired with TRAJ18. VDJdb, accessed 1 November 2021, was searched for CMV, EBV and SARS-CoV-2 annotated TCRs, excluding TCRs annotated for multiple antigens. The raw public data were reprocessed by TCRdb itself: fastp quality trimming at Q25, MiXCR clonotype calling, in-frame beta chains only. Under each unique CDR3 protein, matching rows form one entry showing the most common genes and DNA. The V and J calls here are based on TCRdb, not the publication. Here the sample has about 60,000 distinct CDR3 sequences; around an eighth occur a single time. The biggest ten clones account for roughly 4.5% of the sample.

Cut back by 3 bases and 4 bases, the V and J ends lie 6 bases apart. Including cysteine and phenylalanine, the CDR3 has 12 amino acids. The read is trimmed to its CDR3 DNA, 36 bases read in frame from base 1. The germline V gene encodes CDR1 SGHVS and CDR2 FNYEAQ. This specimen belongs to a study of early T cells in non-severe SARS-CoV-2 infection (dated by TCRdb to the early 2020s). In terms of the full investigation: Because TCR sequencing relied on bulk RNA taken from unsorted whole blood, pairing of alpha and beta chains was not possible.

The investigation overall reported the following: Matching against VDJdb was skewed toward anti-spike CD8 responses, likely underestimated virus-specific expansions, and missed private and CD4 specificities.

This sequence was found in an adult who was a healthcare worker with PCR-confirmed SARS-CoV-2 infection or an uninfected control (not recorded which). Here the chain combines TRBV7-6 and TRBJ2-5; the D gene lacks a confident call. Sequencing was carried out using whole blood. The bases are TGTGCCAGCAGCTTCTTTTTAGAGACCCAGTACTTC. It translates as CASSFFLETQYF.